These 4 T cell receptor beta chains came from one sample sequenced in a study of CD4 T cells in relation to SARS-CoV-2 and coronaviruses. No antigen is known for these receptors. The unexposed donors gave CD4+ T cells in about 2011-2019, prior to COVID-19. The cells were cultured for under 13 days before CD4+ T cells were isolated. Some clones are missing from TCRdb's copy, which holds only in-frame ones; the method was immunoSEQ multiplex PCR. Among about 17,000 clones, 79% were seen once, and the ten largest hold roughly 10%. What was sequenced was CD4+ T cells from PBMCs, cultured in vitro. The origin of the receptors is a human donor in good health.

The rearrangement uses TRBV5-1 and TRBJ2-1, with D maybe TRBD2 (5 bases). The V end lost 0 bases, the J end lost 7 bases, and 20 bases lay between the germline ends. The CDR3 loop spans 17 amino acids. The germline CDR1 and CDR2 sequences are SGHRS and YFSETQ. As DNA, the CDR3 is TGCGCCAGCAGCTTGGCCGAGGGCGGCCCCGGTGGGAATGAGCAGTTCTTC. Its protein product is CASSLAEGGPGGNEQFF.

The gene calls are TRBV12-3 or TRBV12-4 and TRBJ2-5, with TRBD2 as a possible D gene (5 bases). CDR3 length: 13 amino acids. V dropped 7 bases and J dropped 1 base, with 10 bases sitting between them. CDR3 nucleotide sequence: TGTGCCAGCAAAGAGAGCGGCCAAGAGACCCAGTACTTC. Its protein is CASKESGQETQYF.

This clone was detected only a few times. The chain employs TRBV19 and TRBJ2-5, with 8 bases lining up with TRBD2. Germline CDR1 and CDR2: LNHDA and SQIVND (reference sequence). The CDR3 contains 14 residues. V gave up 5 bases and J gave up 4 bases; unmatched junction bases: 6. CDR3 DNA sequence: TGTGCCAGTAGTCCCCTTAGCGGGACAGAGACCCAGTACTTC. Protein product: CASSPLSGTETQYF.

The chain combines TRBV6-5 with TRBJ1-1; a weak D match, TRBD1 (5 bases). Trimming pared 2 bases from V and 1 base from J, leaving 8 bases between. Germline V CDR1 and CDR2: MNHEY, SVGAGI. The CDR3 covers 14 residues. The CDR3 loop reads CASSYVGRNTEAFF. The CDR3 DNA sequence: TGTGCCAGCAGTTACGTGGGGCGGAACACTGAAGCTTTCTTT.